This passage covers 2 T cell receptor beta chains from one sample sequenced in a study of T cell repertoires in cytomegalovirus infection. TCRdb processed the reads anew with MiXCR; each CDR3 protein has one entry. The sample shows around 540,000 distinct CDR3 sequences, more than 30% of them seen only once. For these TCRs, the target antigens are not known. The material sequenced was cultured PBMCs, taken from culture after CMV antigen stimulation. The origin of the receptors is a human donor in good health (CMV status not recorded). Some clones in this sample may be carry-over from other donors' samples.

The chain uses TRBV7-8 and TRBJ2-2; a weak D match, TRBD2 (5 bases). This CDR3 has 13 residues. CDR1 is SGHVS and CDR2 is FQNEAQ in the germline V gene. The ends were cut back, 0 bases at V and 11 bases at J, with 10 bases in the middle. DNA of the CDR3: TGTGCCAGCAGCTTAGCGGAGGTCGGTGAGCTGTTTTTT. Its translation is CASSLAEVGELFF. The full variable domain, in which reference TRBV7-8 and TRBJ2-2 provide the parts outside the CDR3, is GAGVSQSPRYKVAKRGQDVALRCDPISGHVSLFWYQQALGQGPEFLTYFQNEAQLDKSGLPSDRFFAERPEGSVSTLKIQRTQQEDSAVYLCASSLAEVGELFFGEGSRLTVL.

This sequence joins TRBV23-1 and TRBJ2-1, with D perhaps given as TRBD1 or TRBD2 (5 bases each). TRBV23-1 carries the ORF label, with uncertain function. The CDR3 contains 18 residues. V was cut by 4 bases and J by 5 bases, with 24 bases left in between. The CDR3 region is CASSLKVPGTRRHNEQFF. The CDR3 DNA reads TGCGCCAGCAGTCTAAAAGTTCCCGGGACCAGGAGGCACAATGAGCAGTTCTTC.